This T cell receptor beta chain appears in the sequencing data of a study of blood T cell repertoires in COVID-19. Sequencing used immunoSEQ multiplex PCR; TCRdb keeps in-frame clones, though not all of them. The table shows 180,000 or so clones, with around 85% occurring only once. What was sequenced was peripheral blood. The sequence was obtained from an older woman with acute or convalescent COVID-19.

The CDR3 DNA reads TGTGCCAGCAGCGGCAGGGGAGGGAAATACAATGAGCAGTTCTTC. This encodes CASSGRGGKYNEQFF. The rearrangement links TRBV3-1 (or the pseudogene TRBV3-2) to TRBJ2-1, with TRBD2 as a possible D gene (7 bases). Germline V gives CDR1 LGHDT, CDR2 YNNKEL (reference sequence). The V end lost 5 bases, the J end lost 4 bases, and 15 bases lay between the germline ends. The CDR3 is 15 residues long.